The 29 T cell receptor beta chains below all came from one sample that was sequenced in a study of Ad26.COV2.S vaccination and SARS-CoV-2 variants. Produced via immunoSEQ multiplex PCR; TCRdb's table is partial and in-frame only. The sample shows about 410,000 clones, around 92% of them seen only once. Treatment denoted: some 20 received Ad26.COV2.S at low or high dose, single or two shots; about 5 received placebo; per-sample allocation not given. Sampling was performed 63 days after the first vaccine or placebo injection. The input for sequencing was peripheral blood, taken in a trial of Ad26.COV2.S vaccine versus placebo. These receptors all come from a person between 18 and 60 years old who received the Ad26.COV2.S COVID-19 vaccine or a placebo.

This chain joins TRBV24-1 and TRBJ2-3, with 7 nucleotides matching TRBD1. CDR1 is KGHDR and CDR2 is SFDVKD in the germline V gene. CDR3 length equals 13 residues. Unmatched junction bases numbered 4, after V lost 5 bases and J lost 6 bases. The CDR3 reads CATSGTGGDTQYF. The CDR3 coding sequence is TGTGCCACCAGTGGGACAGGTGGGGATACGCAGTATTTT.

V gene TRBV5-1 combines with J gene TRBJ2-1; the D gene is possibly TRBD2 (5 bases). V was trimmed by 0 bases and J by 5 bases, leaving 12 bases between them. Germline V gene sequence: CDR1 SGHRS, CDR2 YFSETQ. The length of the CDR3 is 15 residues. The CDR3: CASSLAPGNNNEQFF. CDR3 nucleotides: TGCGCCAGCAGCTTGGCCCCGGGAAACAACAATGAGCAGTTCTTC.

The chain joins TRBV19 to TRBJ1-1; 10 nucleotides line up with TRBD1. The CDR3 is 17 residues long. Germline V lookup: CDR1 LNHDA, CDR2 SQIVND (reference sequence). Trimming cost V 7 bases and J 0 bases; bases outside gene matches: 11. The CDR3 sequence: CASTWTGGLWMNTEAFF. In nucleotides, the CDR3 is TGTGCCAGTACTTGGACAGGGGGGCTGTGGATGAACACTGAAGCTTTCTTT. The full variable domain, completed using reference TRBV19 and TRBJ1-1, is DGGITQSPKYLFRKEGQNVTLSCEQNLNHDAMYWYRQDPGQGLRLIYYSQIVNDFQKGDIAEGYSVSREKKESFPLTVTSAQKNPTAFYLCASTWTGGLWMNTEAFFGQGTRLTVV.

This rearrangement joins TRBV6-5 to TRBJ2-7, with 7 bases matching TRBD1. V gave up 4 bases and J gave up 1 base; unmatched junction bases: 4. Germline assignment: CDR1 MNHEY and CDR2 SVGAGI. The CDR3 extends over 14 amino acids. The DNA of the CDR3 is TGTGCCAGCAGTTCCACGACAGGGTCCTACGAGCAGTACTTC. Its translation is CASSSTTGSYEQYF.

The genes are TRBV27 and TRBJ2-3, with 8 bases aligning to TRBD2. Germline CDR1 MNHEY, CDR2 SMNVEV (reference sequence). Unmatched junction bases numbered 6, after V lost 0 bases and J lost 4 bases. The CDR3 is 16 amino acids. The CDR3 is CASSLSGGVLADTQYF. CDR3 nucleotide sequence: TGTGCCAGCAGTTTATCCGGGGGGGTGTTAGCAGATACGCAGTATTTT.

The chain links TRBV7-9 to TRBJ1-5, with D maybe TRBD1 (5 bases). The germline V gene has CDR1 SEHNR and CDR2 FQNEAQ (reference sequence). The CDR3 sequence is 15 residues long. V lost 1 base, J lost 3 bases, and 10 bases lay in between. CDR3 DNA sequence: TGTGCCAGCAGCTTAGTGGGAGGGACCAATCAGCCCCAGCATTTT. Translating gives CASSLVGGTNQPQHF.

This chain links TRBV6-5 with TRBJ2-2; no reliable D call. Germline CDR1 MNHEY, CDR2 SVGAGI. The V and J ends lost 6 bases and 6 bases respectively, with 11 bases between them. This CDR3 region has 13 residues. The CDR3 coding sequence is TGTGCCAGCAGACGACCTAGGGCCGGGGAGCTGTTTTTT. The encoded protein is CASRRPRAGELFF.

Here the CDR3 reads CASSLESSADTQYF. The CDR3 DNA reads TGTGCCAGCAGCCTAGAAAGCTCGGCGGATACGCAGTATTTT. This chain links TRBV6-2 or TRBV6-3 with TRBJ2-3; D unresolved. The CDR3 is 14 amino acids. The germline gives CDR1 MNHEY, CDR2 SVGEGT. V dropped 6 bases and J dropped 6 bases, with 16 bases sitting between them.

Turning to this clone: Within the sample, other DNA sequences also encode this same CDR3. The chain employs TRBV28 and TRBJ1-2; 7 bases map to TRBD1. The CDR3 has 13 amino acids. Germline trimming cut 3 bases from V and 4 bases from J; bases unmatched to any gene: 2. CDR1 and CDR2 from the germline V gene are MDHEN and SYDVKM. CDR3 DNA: TGTGCCAGCAGTTTTGGGACAGCCTATGGCTACACCTTC. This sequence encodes CASSFGTAYGYTF.

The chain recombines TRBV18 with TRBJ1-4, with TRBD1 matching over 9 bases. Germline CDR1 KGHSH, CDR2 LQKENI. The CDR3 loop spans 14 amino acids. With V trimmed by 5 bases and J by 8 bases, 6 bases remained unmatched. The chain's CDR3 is CASSAQGAWEKLFF. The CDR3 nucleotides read TGTGCCAGCTCAGCACAGGGGGCTTGGGAAAAACTGTTTTTT. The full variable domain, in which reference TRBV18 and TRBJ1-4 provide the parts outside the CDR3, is NAGVMQNPRHLVRRRGQEARLRCSPMKGHSHVYWYRQLPEEGLKFMVYLQKENIIDESGMPKERFSAEFPKEGPSILRIQQVVRGDSAAYFCASSAQGAWEKLFFGSGTQLSVL.

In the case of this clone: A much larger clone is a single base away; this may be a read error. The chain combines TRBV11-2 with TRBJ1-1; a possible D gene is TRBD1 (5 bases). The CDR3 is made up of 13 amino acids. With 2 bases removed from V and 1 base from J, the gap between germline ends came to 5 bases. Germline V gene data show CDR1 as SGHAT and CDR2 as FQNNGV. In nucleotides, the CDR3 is TGTGCCAGCAGCTTACAGGGGAACACTGAAGCTTTCTTT. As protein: CASSLQGNTEAFF.

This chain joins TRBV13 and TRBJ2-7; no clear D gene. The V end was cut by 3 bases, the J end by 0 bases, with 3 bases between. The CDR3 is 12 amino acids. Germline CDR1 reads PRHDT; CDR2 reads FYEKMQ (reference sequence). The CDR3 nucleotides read TGTGCCAGCAGCTTTAGCTCCTACGAGCAGTACTTC. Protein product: CASSFSSYEQYF.

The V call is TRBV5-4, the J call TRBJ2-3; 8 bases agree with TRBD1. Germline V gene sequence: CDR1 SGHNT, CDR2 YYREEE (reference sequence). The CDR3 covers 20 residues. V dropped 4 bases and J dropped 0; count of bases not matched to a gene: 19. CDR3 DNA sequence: TGTGCCAGCAGCCCTAGCTCCGGGACAGGAGGCAAATTTAGCACAGATACGCAGTATTTT. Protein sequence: CASSPSSGTGGKFSTDTQYF.

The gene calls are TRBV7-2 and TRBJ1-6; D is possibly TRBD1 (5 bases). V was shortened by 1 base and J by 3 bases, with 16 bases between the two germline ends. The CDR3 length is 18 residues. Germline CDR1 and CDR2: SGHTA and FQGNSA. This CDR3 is CASSLGVGAAFYNSPLHF. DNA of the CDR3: TGTGCCAGCAGCTTAGGTGTTGGGGCAGCGTTCTATAATTCACCCCTCCACTTT. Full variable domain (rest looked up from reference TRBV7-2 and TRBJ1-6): GAGVSQSPSNKVTEKGKDVELRCDPISGHTALYWYRQSLGQGLEFLIYFQGNSAPDKSGLPSDRFSAERTGGSVSTLTIQRTQQEDSAVYLCASSLGVGAAFYNSPLHFGNGTRLTVT.

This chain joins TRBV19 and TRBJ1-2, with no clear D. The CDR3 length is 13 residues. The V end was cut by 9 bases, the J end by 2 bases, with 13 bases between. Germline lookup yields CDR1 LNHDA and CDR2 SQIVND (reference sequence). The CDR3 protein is CARSLKTNYGYTF. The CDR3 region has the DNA TGTGCCAGGTCTCTAAAGACGAACTATGGCTACACCTTC.

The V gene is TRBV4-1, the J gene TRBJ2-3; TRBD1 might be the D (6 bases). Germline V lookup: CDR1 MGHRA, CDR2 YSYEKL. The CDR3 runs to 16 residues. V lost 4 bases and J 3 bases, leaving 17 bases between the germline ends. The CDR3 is CASSRRTGILTDTQYF. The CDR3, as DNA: TGCGCCAGCAGCCGACGTACAGGGATCTTAACAGATACGCAGTATTTT.

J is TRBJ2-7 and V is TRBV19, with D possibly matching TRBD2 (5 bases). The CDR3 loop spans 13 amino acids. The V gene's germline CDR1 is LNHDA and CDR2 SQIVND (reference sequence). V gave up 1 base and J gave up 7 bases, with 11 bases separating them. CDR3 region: CASSIAEGSEQYF. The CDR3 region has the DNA TGTGCCAGTAGTATAGCCGAGGGCTCGGAGCAGTACTTC.

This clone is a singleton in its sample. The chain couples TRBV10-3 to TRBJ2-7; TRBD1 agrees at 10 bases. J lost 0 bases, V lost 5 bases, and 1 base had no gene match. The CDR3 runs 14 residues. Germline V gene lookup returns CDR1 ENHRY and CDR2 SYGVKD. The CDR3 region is CAISWTGGSYEQYF. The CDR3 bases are TGTGCCATCAGTTGGACAGGGGGCTCCTACGAGCAGTACTTC.

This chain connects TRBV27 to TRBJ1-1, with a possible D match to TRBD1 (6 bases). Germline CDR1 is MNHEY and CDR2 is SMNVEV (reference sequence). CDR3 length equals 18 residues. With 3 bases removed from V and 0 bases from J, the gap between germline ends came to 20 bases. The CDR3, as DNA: TGTGCCAGCAGTTTCCGCTCCTATTCGGACAGCGTGAACACTGAAGCTTTCTTT. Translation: CASSFRSYSDSVNTEAFF.

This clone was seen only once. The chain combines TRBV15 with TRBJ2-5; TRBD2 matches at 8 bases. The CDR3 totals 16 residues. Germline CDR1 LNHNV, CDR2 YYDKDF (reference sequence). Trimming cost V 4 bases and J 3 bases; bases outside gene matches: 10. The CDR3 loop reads CATSTRGLGLEETQYF. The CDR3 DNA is TGTGCCACCAGCACTCGGGGACTAGGGCTTGAAGAGACCCAGTACTTC. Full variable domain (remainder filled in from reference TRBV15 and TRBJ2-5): DAMVIQNPRYQVTQFGKPVTLSCSQTLNHNVMYWYQQKSSQAPKLLFHYYDKDFNNEADTPDNFQSRRPNTSFCFLDIRSPGLGDTAMYLCATSTRGLGLEETQYFGPGTRLLVL.

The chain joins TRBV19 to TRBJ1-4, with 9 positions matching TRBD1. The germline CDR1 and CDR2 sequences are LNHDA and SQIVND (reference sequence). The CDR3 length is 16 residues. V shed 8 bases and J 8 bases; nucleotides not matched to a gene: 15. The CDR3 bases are TGTGCCAGTCGCACCGGGACAGGGCTTTTGTTGGAAAAACTGTTTTTT. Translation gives CASRTGTGLLLEKLFF.

CDR3 in DNA: TGCAGTGCTAGTCTGCCCCGGACTAGCGGGGGGCTATACAATGAGCAGTTCTTC. The encoded protein is CSASLPRTSGGLYNEQFF. The chain combines TRBV20-1 with TRBJ2-1; 14 bases agree with TRBD2. The V gene's germline CDR1 is DFQATT and CDR2 SNEGSKA (reference sequence). V was clipped by 3 bases and J by 4 bases; unmatched bases: 11. The CDR3 totals 18 residues.

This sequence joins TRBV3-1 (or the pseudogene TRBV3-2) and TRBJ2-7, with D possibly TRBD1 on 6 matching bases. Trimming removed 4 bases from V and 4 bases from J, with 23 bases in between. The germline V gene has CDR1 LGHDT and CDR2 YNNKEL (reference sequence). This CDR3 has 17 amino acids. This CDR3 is CASSPLQGSLGTYEQYF. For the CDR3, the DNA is TGTGCCAGCAGCCCCCTACAGGGCTCCCTCGGTACTTACGAGCAGTACTTC.

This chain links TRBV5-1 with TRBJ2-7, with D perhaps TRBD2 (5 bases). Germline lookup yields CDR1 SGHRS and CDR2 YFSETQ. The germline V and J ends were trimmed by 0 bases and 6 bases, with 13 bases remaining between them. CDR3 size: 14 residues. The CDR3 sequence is CASSLDRGVGEQYF. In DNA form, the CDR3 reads TGCGCCAGCAGCTTGGATCGGGGAGTGGGCGAGCAGTACTTC. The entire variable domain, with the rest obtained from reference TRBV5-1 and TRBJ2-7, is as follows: KAGVTQTPRYLIKTRGQQVTLSCSPISGHRSVSWYQQTPGQGLQFLFEYFSETQRNKGNFPGRFSGRQFSNSRSEMNVSTLELGDSALYLCASSLDRGVGEQYFGPGTRLTVT.

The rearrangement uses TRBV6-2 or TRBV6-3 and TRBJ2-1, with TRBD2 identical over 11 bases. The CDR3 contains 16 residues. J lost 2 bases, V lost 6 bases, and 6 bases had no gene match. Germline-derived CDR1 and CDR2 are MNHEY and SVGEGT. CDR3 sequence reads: CASSPLAGDTYNEQFF. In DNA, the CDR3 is TGTGCCAGCAGCCCACTAGCGGGGGACACCTACAATGAGCAGTTCTTC.

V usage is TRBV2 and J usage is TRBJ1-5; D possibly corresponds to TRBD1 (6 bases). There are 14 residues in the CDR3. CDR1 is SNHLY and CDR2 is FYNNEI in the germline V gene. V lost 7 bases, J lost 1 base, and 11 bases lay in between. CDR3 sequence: CASTGGRSNQPQHF. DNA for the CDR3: TGTGCCAGCACGGGGGGCCGGAGCAATCAGCCCCAGCATTTT.

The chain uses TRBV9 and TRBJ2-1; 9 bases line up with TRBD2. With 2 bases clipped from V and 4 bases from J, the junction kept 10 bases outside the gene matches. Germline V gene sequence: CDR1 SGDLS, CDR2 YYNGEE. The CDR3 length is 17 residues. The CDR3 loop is CASSVLSLAGNYNEQFF. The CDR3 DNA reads TGTGCCAGCAGCGTCCTTTCTCTAGCGGGGAATTACAATGAGCAGTTCTTC.

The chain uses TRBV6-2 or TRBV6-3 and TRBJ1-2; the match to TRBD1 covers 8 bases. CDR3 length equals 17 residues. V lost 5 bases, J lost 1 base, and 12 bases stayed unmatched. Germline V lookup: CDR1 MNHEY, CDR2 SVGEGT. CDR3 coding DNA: TGTGCCAGCAGTGGGGACAGGCTGGAGGGAGGTAACTATGGCTACACCTTC. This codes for CASSGDRLEGGNYGYTF.

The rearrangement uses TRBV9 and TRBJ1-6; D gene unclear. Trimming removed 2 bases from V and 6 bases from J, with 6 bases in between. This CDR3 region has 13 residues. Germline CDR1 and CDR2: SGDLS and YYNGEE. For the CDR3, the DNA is TGTGCCAGCAGCGTCGAGAGTAATTCACCCCTCCACTTT. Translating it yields CASSVESNSPLHF.